The 27 T cell receptor beta chains below come from one sample, sequenced in a study of T-cell memory formation after mild COVID-19. TCRdb re-called the 5' RACE reads with MiXCR, one entry per CDR3 protein. The table has thousands of distinct CDR3 sequences, about 61% seen once. Sequencing was done on a sample of PBMCs or a T cell subset sorted from them (not recorded which). The origin of the receptors is an adult who had mild COVID-19 (a few samples of this study predate the infection). Cell type and time point are not known.

By share, this clonotype ranks as medium-sized. The CDR3 region has the DNA TGTGCCAGCAGTTACTCGGCAGGGAACACTGAAGCTTTCTTT. Residues: CASSYSAGNTEAFF. The V and J genes are TRBV6-2 or TRBV6-3 and TRBJ1-1, with D hard to call. CDR3 length: 14 amino acids. Trimming took off 0 bases at V and 1 base at J, with 6 bases between the two ends. CDR1 and CDR2 (germline): MNHEY, SVGEGT.

This clonotype is medium-sized within its sample. The chain links TRBV7-9 to TRBJ1-1; TRBD1 aligns across 8 bases. Per the germline V gene, CDR1 is SEHNR and CDR2 is FQNEAQ (reference sequence). With 5 bases clipped from V and 4 bases from J, the junction kept 6 bases outside the gene matches. This CDR3 has 14 amino acids. The CDR3 sequence is CASSAQGAFTEAFF. The CDR3 bases are TGTGCCAGCAGCGCGCAGGGGGCATTCACTGAAGCTTTCTTT.

The rearrangement links TRBV7-2 to TRBJ2-3, with a possible D match to TRBD2 (7 bases). Germline CDR1 and CDR2: SGHTA and FQGNSA. CDR3 length equals 16 residues. Trimming cost V 1 base and J 0 bases, with 11 bases left between them. DNA for the CDR3: TGTGCCAGCAGCTTAGTCGGGGGGCCGAGCACAGATACGCAGTATTTT. Its translation is CASSLVGGPSTDTQYF.

In this sample, this clonotype is medium-sized. V and J are TRBV4-3 and TRBJ2-3; D may be TRBD1 or TRBD2 (5 bases each). Germline V gives CDR1 LGHNA, CDR2 YSLEER. The CDR3 is 15 residues long. Trimming cost V 1 base and J 1 base, with 9 bases left between them. This CDR3 is CASSQGDGRTDTQYF. CDR3 coding DNA: TGCGCCAGCAGCCAAGGGGACGGACGCACAGATACGCAGTATTTT.

By proportion, this clonotype is medium-sized. The rearrangement links TRBV4-1 to TRBJ1-5, with D perhaps TRBD1 (5 bases). The CDR3 covers 14 residues. V dropped 4 bases and J dropped 7 bases, with 14 bases sitting between them. Germline CDR1 is MGHRA and CDR2 is YSYEKL. CDR3 DNA: TGCGCCAGCAGCCCCGAAGGGGCTGCACAGCCCCAGCATTTT. Encoded protein: CASSPEGAAQPQHF.

In this sample, this clonotype is medium-sized. The V gene is TRBV5-1, the J gene TRBJ1-1, with D uncertain. This CDR3 region has 14 residues. Between the trimmed V and J ends, which lost 0 bases and 2 bases, there was a span of 8 bases. From germline, CDR1 is SGHRS and CDR2 YFSETQ. CDR3 amino acids: CASSLGAANTEAFF. CDR3 nucleotide sequence: TGCGCCAGCAGCTTGGGGGCGGCTAACACTGAAGCTTTCTTT.

The rearrangement links TRBV27 to TRBJ2-7; D gene uncertain. Germline loops: CDR1 MNHEY, CDR2 SMNVEV (reference sequence). The V gene lost 7 bases and the J gene lost 5 bases, with 24 bases spanning the gap. The length of the CDR3 is 16 residues. The CDR3 reads CASTSRYSAGMDEQYF. The CDR3, as DNA: TGTGCCAGCACCTCGAGGTATTCCGCAGGTATGGACGAGCAGTACTTC.

This clonotype is categorized as medium-sized. The chain uses TRBV7-9 and TRBJ2-7, with D maybe TRBD2 (6 bases). This CDR3 has 15 amino acids. Germline values: CDR1 SEHNR, CDR2 FQNEAQ (reference sequence). V was cut by 2 bases and J by 7 bases, with 18 bases left in between. The chain's CDR3 is CASSLRGTEGEEQYF. The DNA for the CDR3 is TGTGCCAGCAGCTTACGTGGTACGGAGGGTGAAGAGCAGTACTTC.

This clonotype is large within its sample. The chain carries TRBV7-9 and TRBJ2-7; TRBD1 matches at 7 bases. CDR1 is SEHNR and CDR2 is FQNEAQ in the germline V gene (reference sequence). This CDR3 contains 13 residues. Germline trimming cut 3 bases from V and 6 bases from J; bases unmatched to any gene: 5. DNA of the CDR3: TGTGCCAGCAGCTTGACAGGGAGCATCGAGCAGTACTTC. Protein sequence: CASSLTGSIEQYF. The whole variable domain, remainder taken from reference TRBV7-9 and TRBJ2-7, is DTGVSQNPRHKITKRGQNVTFRCDPISEHNRLYWYRQTLGQGPEFLTYFQNEAQLEKSRLLSDRFSAERPKGSFSTLEIQRTEQGDSAMYLCASSLTGSIEQYFGPGTRLTVT.

The rearrangement uses TRBV12-3 or TRBV12-4 and TRBJ2-1, with a weak D call TRBD1 (5 bases). The CDR3 runs 14 residues. V lost 3 bases and J lost 8, with 14 bases in between. The CDR3 DNA sequence: TGTGCCAGCAGTTTCTGGGGAACACAGGATGAGCAGTTCTTC. The encoded protein is CASSFWGTQDEQFF.

The chain recombines TRBV9 with TRBJ2-2; D is unresolved. The germline V gene has CDR1 SGDLS and CDR2 YYNGEE. Trimming shortened V by 0 bases and J by 7 bases, and 7 bases separated the two germline ends. This CDR3 spans 13 amino acids. The CDR3 protein is CASSVVRFGELFF. CDR3 bases: TGTGCCAGCAGCGTAGTGCGCTTCGGGGAGCTGTTTTTT.

The rearrangement uses TRBV7-6 and TRBJ2-1; 11 nucleotides agree with TRBD1. From germline, CDR1 is SGHVS and CDR2 FNYEAQ. V was pared by 5 bases and J by 2 bases, with 2 bases of the junction left unmatched. The CDR3 loop spans 15 amino acids. In DNA form, the CDR3 reads TGTGCCAGCAGCGGACAGGGGGCGGCCTACAATGAGCAGTTCTTC. Its translation: CASSGQGAAYNEQFF.

This clonotype is judged medium-sized. This chain connects TRBV29-1 to TRBJ1-2; D may be TRBD1 (6 bases). The CDR3 loop spans 12 amino acids. Trimming took 7 bases from V and 7 from J, leaving 16 bases between them. In germline, CDR1 is SQVTM, CDR2 ANQGSEA. This CDR3 is CSAADRRGGYTF. The CDR3, as DNA: TGCAGCGCAGCCGACAGGAGGGGTGGCTACACCTTC.

The chain joins TRBV27 to TRBJ2-7; D uncertain. Trimming stripped 8 bases from V and 2 bases from J, with 4 bases between. This CDR3 spans 10 amino acids. In germline, CDR1 is MNHEY, CDR2 SMNVEV (reference sequence). CDR3 in amino acids: CASYPYEQYV. The CDR3, as DNA: TGTGCCAGCTACCCCTACGAGCAGTACGTC.

This clonotype qualifies as medium-sized. V and J are TRBV11-2 and TRBJ2-4; a possible D gene is TRBD1 (6 bases). The germline V gene encodes CDR1 SGHAT and CDR2 FQNNGV. V was pared by 4 bases and J by 0 bases, with 25 bases between. There are 20 residues in the CDR3. The CDR3 bases are TGTGCCAGCAGCTCGGACAGCTTAGACTTCAAGTTGTTAGCCAAAAACATTCAGTACTTC. Translation gives CASSSDSLDFKLLAKNIQYF.

The rearrangement joins TRBV2 to TRBJ2-5; D ambiguous. The germline V gene has CDR1 SNHLY and CDR2 FYNNEI. V was pared by 10 bases and J by 2 bases, with 8 bases between. This CDR3 spans 11 amino acids. CDR3 coding DNA: TGTGCCACCGGGTTGCAAGAGACCCAGTACTTC. Protein sequence: CATGLQETQYF.

This chain joins TRBV20-1 and TRBJ2-3; 9 bases map to TRBD2. V trimming: 3 bases; J trimming: 6 bases; junction bases outside the gene matches: 13. The CDR3 totals 16 residues. Per germline, CDR1 DFQATT and CDR2 SNEGSKA (reference sequence). CDR3 amino acids: CSASRTGAGGSDTQYF. The CDR3 bases are TGCAGTGCTAGCCGTACAGGAGCGGGGGGTTCGGATACGCAGTATTTT.

The chain links TRBV11-2 to TRBJ2-2, with 8 bases identical to TRBD2. J gave up 3 bases and V 3 bases, and 0 bases lay outside the gene matches. This CDR3 has 14 residues. Germline V gene sequence: CDR1 SGHAT, CDR2 FQNNGV. CDR3 nucleotides: TGTGCCAGCAGCTTCGGGGGGGACACCGGGGAGCTGTTTTTT. This sequence encodes CASSFGGDTGELFF.

This clonotype is a singleton in its sample. CDR3 loop: CASSSRDQGETQYF. CDR3 nucleotides: TGTGCCAGCAGCTCACGGGACCAAGGGGAGACCCAGTACTTC. The rearrangement uses TRBV7-8 and TRBJ2-5; the D call may be TRBD1 or TRBD2 (5 bases each). The CDR3 totals 14 residues. V was trimmed by 4 bases and J by 5 bases, leaving 14 bases between them. Germline loops: CDR1 SGHVS, CDR2 FQNEAQ.

The rearrangement links TRBV15 to TRBJ1-6; D might be TRBD1 (5 bases). CDR3 length: 19 amino acids. Germline loops: CDR1 LNHNV, CDR2 YYDKDF (reference sequence). V shed 3 bases and J shed 7 bases, with 25 bases lying between them. The CDR3, as DNA: TGTGCCACCAGCAGCGATTCCGGGACGTTAGCTCGATGGAATTCACCCCTCCACTTT. Amino acids: CATSSDSGTLARWNSPLHF.

By sample fraction, this clonotype is large. The genes are TRBV10-3 and TRBJ2-4; 7 bases align to TRBD1. Trimming removed 4 bases from V and 2 bases from J; junction bases left unmatched: 11. Per germline, CDR1 ENHRY and CDR2 SYGVKD. CDR3 length: 17 amino acids. CDR3 loop: CAISGFLQGITKNIQYF. CDR3 nucleotide sequence: TGTGCCATCAGTGGGTTTCTACAGGGGATTACCAAAAACATTCAGTACTTC.

This chain uses TRBV10-3 with TRBJ1-1; 7 bases are a match to TRBD1. Per germline, CDR1 ENHRY and CDR2 SYGVKD. The CDR3 is 15 amino acids. J lost 7 bases, V lost 4 bases, and 12 bases had no gene match. Here the CDR3 reads CAISANRDSHLEAFF. The CDR3 nucleotides are TGTGCCATCAGTGCGAACCGGGACAGTCATCTTGAAGCTTTCTTT.

The V gene is TRBV9, the J gene TRBJ2-1, with 7 bases identical to TRBD2. From germline, CDR1 is SGDLS and CDR2 YYNGEE. This CDR3 is built from 17 residues. Germline trimming cut 0 bases from V and 3 bases from J; bases unmatched to any gene: 9. CDR3 in amino acids: CASSVDPPGGLYNEQFF. The CDR3 bases are TGTGCCAGCAGCGTAGATCCCCCGGGAGGCCTCTACAATGAGCAGTTCTTC.

CDR3: CASSGGIMGGSYNEQFF. Here the CDR3 DNA reads TGCGCCAGCAGCGGGGGTATAATGGGGGGCTCCTACAATGAGCAGTTCTTC. V and J are TRBV5-1 and TRBJ2-5; possibly TRBD2 for D (6 bases). The J call is in doubt because the DNA end fits TRBJ2-1 better. In germline, CDR1 is SGHRS, CDR2 YFSETQ. This CDR3 contains 17 residues.

By proportion, this clonotype is medium-sized. The rearrangement uses TRBV19 and TRBJ2-2; possible D gene TRBD2, 5 bases. V lost 0 bases and J 8 bases, leaving 22 bases between the germline ends. CDR3 length equals 18 residues. Per the germline V gene, CDR1 is LNHDA and CDR2 is SQIVND (reference sequence). Here the CDR3 reads CASSIDRVAQKPGGELFF. The DNA for the CDR3 is TGTGCCAGTAGTATAGATCGTGTAGCGCAAAAACCCGGTGGGGAGCTGTTTTTT.

The genes are TRBV7-2 and TRBJ2-1; 9 bases match TRBD2. The CDR3 extends over 15 amino acids. V was pared by 4 bases and J by 12 bases, with 13 bases of the junction left unmatched. Per the germline V gene, CDR1 is SGHTA and CDR2 is FQGNSA. The CDR3 sequence is CASSSDSGGTDTQFF. The CDR3 DNA sequence: TGTGCCAGCAGCTCAGATAGCGGGGGCACAGATACGCAGTTCTTC.

The V and J genes are TRBV9 and TRBJ2-1; TRBD2 matches 8 bases. V shed 4 bases and J 7 bases; nucleotides not matched to a gene: 10. The germline V gene encodes CDR1 SGDLS and CDR2 YYNGEE. The CDR3 has 15 amino acids. The CDR3 DNA sequence: TGTGCCAGCAGCATTACGGGAGGGCCGTTGAATGAGCAGTTCTTC. Translation gives CASSITGGPLNEQFF.